This T cell receptor (beta chain) was captured by sequencing in a study of response to subunit inactivated influenza vaccine. This clonotype has just one count. Its antigen is still unknown. Study results and caveats: A suggestion made by the authors is that each seasonal influenza vaccination recruits few new T cells.

TCRdb passed the RT-PCR reads through MiXCR, listing each CDR3 protein once. In the table there are 500,000 or so distinct CDR3 sequences, more than 15% of which are singletons. The germline V gene encodes CDR1 SNHLY and CDR2 FYNNEI. Trimming took 7 bases from V and 2 from J, leaving 17 bases between them. The CDR3 runs to 15 residues. J is TRBJ2-5 and V is TRBV2; no clear D gene. This specimen consisted of CD4+ T cells sorted from PBMCs, obtained less than 25 months after vaccination. The receptor's source is a man between 50 and 69 years old who received an inactivated influenza vaccine. This CDR3 is CASKILQSFQETQYF. The CDR3 bases are TGTGCCAGCAAAATCCTACAGAGTTTTCAAGAGACCCAGTACTTC.